This TCR beta chain was profiled in a study of tumor-infiltrating lymphocytes in primary liver carcinoma. Note on this clonotype: The antigen remains undetermined.

Germline DNA was also extracted, with blood RNA taken from unsorted whole blood. Priming with a constant-region primer yielded TCR beta cDNA from about 540 ng total RNA. Modified slightly, ARM-PCR produced TCR beta libraries over three nested multiplex PCR rounds. Researchers ran the first two PCR rounds for roughly 11 cycles each with TRBV1-TRBV30 forward primers and a C-beta reverse primer. TCRdb analysed the multiplex PCR reads with MiXCR anew, one entry per CDR3 protein. This table holds about 180,000 distinct CDR3 sequences, 50% to 75% found once. General study points: Left bulk and unsorted, the samples did not allow CD4+ and CD8+ repertoires to be compared. Lesser overlap characterized tumor-adjacent and tumor-blood pairs relative to tumor region pairs.

Trimming left V 4 bases short and J 7 bases short, with 23 bases between. This CDR3 has 16 residues. Germline CDR1 is SGHAT and CDR2 is FQNNGV. Sequencing was carried out using peripheral blood. This sequence joins TRBV11-2 and TRBJ2-7; D might be TRBD2 (5 bases). The TCR sequence derives from a man between 35 and 55 years old with primary liver carcinoma and hepatitis B virus infection. The CDR3 sequence: CASSSRGYGELDEQYF. CDR3 DNA sequence: TGTGCCAGCAGCTCCCGAGGTTACGGGGAGCTCGATGAGCAGTACTTC.